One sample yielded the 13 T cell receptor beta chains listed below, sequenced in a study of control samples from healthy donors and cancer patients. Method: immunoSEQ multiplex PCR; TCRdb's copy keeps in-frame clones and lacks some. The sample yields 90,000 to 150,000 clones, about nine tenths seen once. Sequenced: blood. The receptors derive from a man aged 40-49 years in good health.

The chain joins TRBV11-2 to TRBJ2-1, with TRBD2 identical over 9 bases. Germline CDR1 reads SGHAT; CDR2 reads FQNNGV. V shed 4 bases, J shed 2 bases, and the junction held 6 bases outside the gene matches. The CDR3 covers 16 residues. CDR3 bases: TGTGCCAGCAGCTCCCCGACTAGCGGCCCCTACAATGAGCAGTTCTTC. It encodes CASSSPTSGPYNEQFF. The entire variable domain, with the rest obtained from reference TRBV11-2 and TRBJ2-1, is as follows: EAGVAQSPRYKIIEKRQSVAFWCNPISGHATLYWYQQILGQGPKLLIQFQNNGVVDDSQLPKDRFSAERLKGVDSTLKIQPAKLEDSAVYLCASSSPTSGPYNEQFFGPGTRLTVL.

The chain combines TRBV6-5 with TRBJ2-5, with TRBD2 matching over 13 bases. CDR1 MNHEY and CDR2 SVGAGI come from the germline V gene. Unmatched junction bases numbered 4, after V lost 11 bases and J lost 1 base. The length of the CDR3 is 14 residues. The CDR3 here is CAGRTSGGQETQYF. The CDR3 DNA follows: TGTGCCGGAAGGACTAGCGGGGGCCAAGAGACCCAGTACTTC.

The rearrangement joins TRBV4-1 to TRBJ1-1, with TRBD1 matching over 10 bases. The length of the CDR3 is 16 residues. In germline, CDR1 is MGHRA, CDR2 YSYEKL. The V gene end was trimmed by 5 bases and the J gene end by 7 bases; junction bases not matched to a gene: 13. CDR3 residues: CASSEKPGQGLGEAFF. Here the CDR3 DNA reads TGCGCCAGCAGCGAGAAACCGGGACAGGGGTTAGGTGAAGCTTTCTTT.

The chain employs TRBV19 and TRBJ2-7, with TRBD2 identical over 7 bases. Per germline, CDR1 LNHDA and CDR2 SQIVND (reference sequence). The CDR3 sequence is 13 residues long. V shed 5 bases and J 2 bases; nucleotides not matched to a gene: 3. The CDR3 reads CASSSRGAYEQYF. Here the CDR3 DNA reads TGTGCCAGTAGTTCCCGGGGGGCCTACGAGCAGTACTTC.

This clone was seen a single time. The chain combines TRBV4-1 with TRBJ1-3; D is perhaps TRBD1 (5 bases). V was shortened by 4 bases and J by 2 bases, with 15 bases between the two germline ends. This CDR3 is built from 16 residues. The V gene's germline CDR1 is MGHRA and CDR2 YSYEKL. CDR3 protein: CASSLQTANAGNTIYF. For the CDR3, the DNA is TGCGCCAGCAGCCTTCAGACAGCGAATGCTGGAAACACCATATATTTT.

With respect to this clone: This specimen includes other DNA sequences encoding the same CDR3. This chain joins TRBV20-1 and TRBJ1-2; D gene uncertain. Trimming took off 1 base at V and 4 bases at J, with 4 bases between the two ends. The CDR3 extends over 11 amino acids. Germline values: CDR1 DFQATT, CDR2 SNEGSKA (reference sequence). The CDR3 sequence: CSARVGYGYTF. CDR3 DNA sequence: TGCAGTGCTAGAGTGGGCTATGGCTACACCTTC.

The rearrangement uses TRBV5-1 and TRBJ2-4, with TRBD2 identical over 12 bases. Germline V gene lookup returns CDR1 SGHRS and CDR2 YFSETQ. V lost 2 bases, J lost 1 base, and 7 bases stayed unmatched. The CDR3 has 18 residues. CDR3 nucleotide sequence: TGCGCCAGCAGCTTAACGACTAGCGGGGGCCTGGCCAAAAACATTCAGTACTTC. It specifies CASSLTTSGGLAKNIQYF.

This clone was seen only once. The CDR3 protein is CASSLTLYNEQFF. DNA for the CDR3: TGTGCCAGCAGCTTAACCCTATACAATGAGCAGTTCTTC. The chain uses TRBV7-3 and TRBJ2-1; the D is unclear. The CDR3 sequence is 13 residues long. The V end lost 0 bases, the J end lost 4 bases, and 4 bases lay between the germline ends. CDR1 and CDR2 from the germline V gene are SGHTA and FQGTGA.

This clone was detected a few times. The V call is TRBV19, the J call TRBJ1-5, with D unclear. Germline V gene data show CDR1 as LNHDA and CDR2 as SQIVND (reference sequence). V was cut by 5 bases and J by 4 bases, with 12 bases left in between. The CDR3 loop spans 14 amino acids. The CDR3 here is CASSLVRGNQPQHF. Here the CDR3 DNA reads TGTGCCAGTAGTTTGGTTCGAGGGAATCAGCCCCAGCATTTT.

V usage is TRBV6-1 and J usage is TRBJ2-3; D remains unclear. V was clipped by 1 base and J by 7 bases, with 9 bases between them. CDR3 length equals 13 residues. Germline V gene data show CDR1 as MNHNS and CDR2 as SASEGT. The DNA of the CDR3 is TGTGCCAGCAGTGAAGTCTCCGCCTATACGCAGTATTTT. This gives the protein CASSEVSAYTQYF.

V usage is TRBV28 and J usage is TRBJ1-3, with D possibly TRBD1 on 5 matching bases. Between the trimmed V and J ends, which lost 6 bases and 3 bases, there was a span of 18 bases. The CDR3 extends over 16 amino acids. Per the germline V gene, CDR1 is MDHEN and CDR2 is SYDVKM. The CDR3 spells CASSTRWQGGGNTIYF. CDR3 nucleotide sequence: TGTGCCAGCAGCACCCGTTGGCAGGGTGGTGGAAACACCATATATTTT.

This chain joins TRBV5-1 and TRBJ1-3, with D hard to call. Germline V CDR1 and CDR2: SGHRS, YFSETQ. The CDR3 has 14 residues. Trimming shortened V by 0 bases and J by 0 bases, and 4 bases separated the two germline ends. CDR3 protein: CASSLVGSGNTIYF. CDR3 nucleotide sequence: TGCGCCAGCAGCTTGGTGGGCTCTGGAAACACCATATATTTT. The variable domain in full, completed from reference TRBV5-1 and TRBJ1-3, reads KAGVTQTPRYLIKTRGQQVTLSCSPISGHRSVSWYQQTPGQGLQFLFEYFSETQRNKGNFPGRFSGRQFSNSRSEMNVSTLELGDSALYLCASSLVGSGNTIYFGEGSWLTVV.

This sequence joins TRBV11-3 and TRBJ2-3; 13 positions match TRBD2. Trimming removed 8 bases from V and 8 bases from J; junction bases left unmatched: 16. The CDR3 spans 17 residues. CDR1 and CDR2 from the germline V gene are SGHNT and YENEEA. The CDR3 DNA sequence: TGTGCCAGCGAACTAGCGGGGGGGCCCGGCGGGTCTGGTACGCAGTATTTT. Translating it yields CASELAGGPGGSGTQYF.